The entry that follows covers one T cell receptor beta chain sequence. Its binding antigen is unknown. At one boundary the junction diverges from the germline segment, which might be a read error. Each collaborating institution followed its own protocols to collect whole blood in K2EDTA tubes. Collaborator samples were shipped for TCRbeta analysis as frozen whole blood, isolated PBMCs, or DNA extracted from either sample type. These data belong to a study of blood T cell repertoires in COVID-19 (dated by TCRdb to 2019 to 2021). Context from the whole study: Collaborator samples came from the United States, Italy and Spain and covered acute and convalescent phases of COVID-19. The prospective study material was composed of cDNA or gDNA derived from T cells, B-cell-depleted T cells, or PBMCs. Subjects who had been exposed to COVID-19, were actively infected with it, or had recovered from it provided the deeply sampled blood TCRbeta repertoires that made up the dataset. The repertoires were made available in a free public database intended to serve as a resource for research on the immune response to SARS-CoV-2. Samples came from the ongoing ImmuneRACE study (first 160 participants) plus 1,254 subjects from 6 global collaborators. A de-identified subject ID, COVID-19 status, age in years and sex were almost always included in the sample metadata. Where available, HLA class I and class II types were taken from metadata supplied by the sample provider and were not determined by assay-based typing.

TCRbeta CDR3 regions were amplified from genomic DNA by means of the immunoSEQ Assay, a bias-controlled multiplex PCR. The source study handled its data this way. Nucleated cell counts per sample were estimated from amplification of reference gene primers within the assay. Sequence reads were collapsed and filtered to measure the absolute abundance of every unique TCRbeta CDR3 rearrangement. For each sample, productive Simpson clonality was calculated as the square root of Simpson's diversity index across productive rearrangements. In its TCRdb copy, this immuneACCESS table keeps in-frame sequences only and misses some clones. Where compared with another copy, unresolved V genes explain less than half of these, and the others have no known cause. Clonal size and the V and J genes are those of that table, whereas D and trimming came from the DNA. Present in this sample are 200,000 to 250,000 clones, around 84% of which were seen just once. More than 6.5% of the sample is held by the ten biggest clonotypes.

The CDR3 goes from the cysteine to the phenylalanine over 12 residues. The sequence is cut down to CDR3 DNA, 36 bases in frame from base 1. As encoded in the germline V gene, CDR1 is SNHLY while CDR2 is FYNNEI. Findings and caveats that apply to the study as a whole: How much clinical and demographic metadata was included differed by source and by participant, and the metadata was provided uncurated.

The V and J segments used are TRBV2 and TRBJ2-7; 10 central bases correspond to TRBD1. Input material: peripheral blood. The receptor's source is a woman aged 65 to 85 with active or convalescent COVID-19. The CDR3 region has the sequence CASRPQDRGRFF. In nucleotide form, the sequence is TGTGCCAGCAGGCCCCAAGACAGGGGGCGCTTCTTC.